The sequence of this T cell receptor beta chain was determined in a study of preoperative IRX-2 immunotherapy in early breast cancer. Germline-derived CDR1 and CDR2 are SQVTM and ANQGSEA. V lost 7 bases, J lost 12 bases, and 14 bases stayed unmatched. The CDR3 has 12 residues. The treatment here: preoperative locoregional IRX-2 cytokine immunotherapy. Preoperative locoregional IRX-2 cytokine immunotherapy was tested in the phase Ib source study. TCRdb keeps only in-frame clones here, not all; method: immunoSEQ multiplex PCR. The sample consists of under 30,000 clones, over 75% of them appearing once. The material sequenced was tumor tissue, taken after IRX-2 immunotherapy. The clonotype originates from a human donor with breast cancer. V usage is TRBV29-1 and J usage is TRBJ1-2; 7 bases agree with TRBD1. CDR3 nucleotides: TGCAGCGCCCAAATCCGGGACAGCTTTCACACCTTC. This gives the protein CSAQIRDSFHTF.